Listed here are 18 T cell receptor beta chains from one sample, sequenced in a study of cytomegalovirus exposure and HLA in healthy donors. It was with 60 Vbeta and 13 Jbeta primers that the PCR ran. Clones were read by immunoSEQ multiplex PCR, and TCRdb kept only the in-frame ones, dropping some. The sample holds about 78,000 clones. Material for sequencing was PBMCs. These receptors were collected from a female donor in good health and CMV-seropositive.

The genes are TRBV4-1 and TRBJ2-2; perhaps TRBD1 as D (5 bases). The CDR3 covers 14 residues. The germline V gene encodes CDR1 MGHRA and CDR2 YSYEKL. V lost 5 bases, J lost 6 bases, and 13 bases lay in between. The DNA for the CDR3 is TGCGCCAGCAGCTTACTCGAAGGGGCCGGGGAGCTGTTTTTT. It is translated as CASSLLEGAGELFF.

The chain has TRBV11-2 and TRBJ2-1, with 10 positions matching TRBD2. Losses at the gene ends were 4 bases for V and 4 bases for J; bases not matched to a gene: 4. Germline CDR1 SGHAT, CDR2 FQNNGV. The CDR3 covers 15 residues. The CDR3 protein is CASSSRTSGYNEQFF. Here the CDR3 DNA reads TGTGCCAGCAGCTCACGGACTAGCGGTTACAATGAGCAGTTCTTC.

The rearrangement joins TRBV30 to TRBJ2-5; D is possibly TRBD2 (5 bases). The last part of the DNA fits TRBJ2-7 better; the J call may be wrong. CDR1 GTSNPN and CDR2 SVGIG come from the germline V gene (reference sequence). The CDR3 contains 13 residues. CDR3: CAFTPVGLYEQYF. The CDR3 nucleotides are TGTGCCTTCACACCTGTAGGACTCTACGAGCAGTACTTC.

V is TRBV10-3 and J is TRBJ2-7; D is possibly TRBD1 (6 bases). Trimming stripped 4 bases from V and 1 base from J, with 14 bases between. The CDR3 consists of 15 residues. The germline gives CDR1 ENHRY, CDR2 SYGVKD. For the CDR3, the DNA is TGTGCCATCAGTGGAGAAGCAGGGGCATCCTACGAGCAGTACTTC. It translates to CAISGEAGASYEQYF.

The chain combines TRBV6-4 with TRBJ2-3; 7 bases match TRBD1. The V gene's germline CDR1 is MRHNA and CDR2 SNTAGT. V shed 2 bases and J 1 base; nucleotides not matched to a gene: 3. This CDR3 is built from 15 residues. CDR3 nucleotide sequence: TGTGCCAGCAGTGACGGGCAGGGGGGCACAGATACGCAGTATTTT. It is translated as CASSDGQGGTDTQYF.

The chain joins TRBV4-3 to TRBJ2-7, with unresolved D. The CDR3 loop spans 14 amino acids. V lost 0 bases and J 2 bases, leaving 8 bases between the germline ends. CDR1 is LGHNA, CDR2 YSLEER, per germline. The CDR3: CASSQDPGTYEQYF. CDR3 bases: TGCGCCAGCAGCCAAGATCCGGGTACCTACGAGCAGTACTTC.

The chain joins TRBV4-1 to TRBJ2-7; 9 bases agree with TRBD2. After removal of 1 base from V and 3 bases from J, the junction contained 10 bases not matched to a gene. Germline values: CDR1 MGHRA, CDR2 YSYEKL. This CDR3 contains 17 residues. Here the CDR3 DNA reads TGCGCCAGCAGCCAAGTGGTAGCGGGAGTCAATATCTACGAGCAGTACTTC. Encoded protein: CASSQVVAGVNIYEQYF.

The chain has TRBV7-2 and TRBJ2-7; D is possibly TRBD1 (6 bases). The CDR3 consists of 13 residues. Germline V lookup: CDR1 SGHTA, CDR2 FQGNSA. The V and J ends lost 5 bases and 0 bases respectively, with 8 bases between them. CDR3 loop: CASSTQGSYEQYF. Written as DNA, the CDR3 is TGTGCCAGCAGCACACAGGGCTCCTACGAGCAGTACTTC.

This chain joins TRBV5-4 and TRBJ1-6; D remains unclear. The CDR3 contains 15 residues. Germline values: CDR1 SGHNT, CDR2 YYREEE (reference sequence). Trimming cost V 0 bases and J 2 bases, with 6 bases left between them. The CDR3 nucleotides are TGTGCCAGCAGCTTGGCAGGTCCCTATAATTCACCCCTCCACTTT. Its protein is CASSLAGPYNSPLHF.

The chain combines TRBV28 with TRBJ2-1, with D possibly matching TRBD2 (5 bases). Germline-derived CDR1 and CDR2 are MDHEN and SYDVKM. The V end lost 6 bases, the J end lost 2 bases, and 14 bases lay between the germline ends. The CDR3 sequence is 15 residues long. Here the CDR3 DNA reads TGTGCCAGCAGACTTAGCGCCCATACCTACAATGAGCAGTTCTTC. Protein: CASRLSAHTYNEQFF.

The V and J genes are TRBV7-2 and TRBJ2-7; D might be TRBD1 (5 bases). V was shortened by 5 bases and J by 6 bases, with 14 bases between the two germline ends. This CDR3 comprises 13 residues. CDR1 and CDR2 from the germline V gene are SGHTA and FQGNSA. This CDR3 reads CASSASTGPEQYF. The CDR3, as DNA: TGTGCCAGCAGCGCAAGCACAGGACCCGAGCAGTACTTC.

The CDR3 reads CASSVSQGRGADTQYF. CDR3 DNA sequence: TGTGCCAGCAGCGTCTCTCAAGGGAGGGGGGCAGATACGCAGTATTTT. The V call is TRBV9, the J call TRBJ2-3; possible D gene TRBD2, 7 bases. Germline V lookup: CDR1 SGDLS, CDR2 YYNGEE. This CDR3 spans 16 amino acids. Trimming removed 2 bases at V and 4 bases at J, with 17 bases between.

The V call is TRBV2, the J call TRBJ2-7; possible D gene TRBD2, 5 bases. The V and J ends lost 4 bases and 3 bases respectively, with 7 bases between them. The CDR3 contains 12 residues. Germline V gene sequence: CDR1 SNHLY, CDR2 FYNNEI. CDR3 sequence (DNA): TGTGCCAGCAGTGTTGGAGGCTACGAGCAGTACTTC. Translated: CASSVGGYEQYF.

As DNA, the CDR3 is TGTGCCTGCAGCCAACAGGGGGCTGGAAACACCATATATTTT. Translated, it gives CACSQQGAGNTIYF. This chain links TRBV30 with TRBJ1-3, with 8 bases aligning to TRBD1. The trim removed 6 bases at V and 2 bases at J, leaving 6 bases unmatched. The germline CDR1 and CDR2 sequences are GTSNPN and SVGIG (reference sequence). This CDR3 is built from 14 residues.

V gene TRBV5-4 combines with J gene TRBJ1-2; D may be TRBD1 (6 bases). CDR3 length: 13 residues. With 4 bases removed from V and 5 bases from J, the gap between germline ends came to 12 bases. Germline V gene sequence: CDR1 SGHNT, CDR2 YYREEE (reference sequence). This CDR3 is CASSQGSAYGYTF. The CDR3 DNA reads TGTGCCAGCAGCCAGGGGAGTGCATATGGCTACACCTTC.

The chain combines TRBV27 with TRBJ1-2; the match to TRBD1 covers 7 bases. J was trimmed by 5 bases and V by 5 bases; bases with no gene match: 11. The CDR3 spans 15 residues. CDR1 MNHEY and CDR2 SMNVEV come from the germline V gene (reference sequence). CDR3 amino acids: CASSPSGGKGYGYTF. The DNA of the CDR3 is TGTGCCAGCAGTCCATCAGGGGGGAAGGGTTATGGCTACACCTTC.

The chain is built from TRBV19 and TRBJ2-1, with D perhaps TRBD2 (6 bases). The CDR3 is 15 residues long. V gave up 3 bases and J gave up 12 bases, with 21 bases separating them. CDR1 is LNHDA and CDR2 is SQIVND in the germline V gene (reference sequence). The DNA for the CDR3 is TGTGCCAGTAGTATCTTGGGAGGAACTACGGGGTCGCAGTTCTTC. Protein: CASSILGGTTGSQFF.

Notes on this clone: Other DNA sequences in the sample encode the same CDR3. The rearrangement links TRBV7-8 to TRBJ2-3, with D tentatively TRBD1 (5 bases). Germline V gene sequence: CDR1 SGHVS, CDR2 FQNEAQ. There are 18 residues in the CDR3. DNA for the CDR3: TGTGTCCCCAGGTTCAGCGAGACAGAGCCTGAGGACACAGATACGCAGTATTTT. As protein: CVPRFSETEPEDTDTQYF.